This is a list of T cell receptor beta chains from one sample in a study of blood T cells in healthy people across ages. MiXCR was run by TCRdb on the 5' RACE reads, yielding one entry per CDR3 protein. The sample carries fewer than 1,200,000 distinct CDR3 sequences, around 25% recorded once. The same specimen was also included in a second study, on T cells of mothers and their children.

Material: blood. The receptors stem from a girl aged 2 to 9 in good health. Both conserved end residues are trimmed from each CDR3. D genes are given only for firm matches. Clone size is stated in some rows and not others, as once, few, many or a class when expanded.

>TRBV13|NA|many
ASSLGDSPYNEQF
>TRBV12-3/TRBV12-4|NA|few
ASSPFLDYEQY
>TRBV5-1|NA|NA
ASRSTASFHEQY
>TRBV12-3/TRBV12-4|NA|NA
ASSLGNDGYT
>TRBV27|TRBD1|NA
ASSSLQGPLQETQY
>TRBV12-3/TRBV12-4|TRBD1|many
ASSLGTGATEAF
>TRBV9|NA|NA
ASSVVVGGAFNEQF
>TRBV28|NA|few
ASSSPGGAPYNEQF
>TRBV6-1|NA|NA
ASSAGELLGPLQETQY
>TRBV7-9|NA|few
ASRPAATGELF
>TRBV28|NA|NA
ASSSFGERNQETQY
>TRBV20-1|TRBD2|NA
SALTSGLETQY
>TRBV29-1|NA|NA
SVELRAALEGEQF
>TRBV28|NA|NA
ASSLVMYEQY
>TRBV7-6|NA|few
ASSLSPLNTEAF
>TRBV4-1|TRBD1|few
ASSLEGTGVRETQY
>TRBV4-1|TRBD1|NA
ASRFSGGEDEQF
>TRBV11-2|NA|NA
ASGTAGNEQF
>TRBV7-9|TRBD2|NA
ASSLVTSAGDEQY
>TRBV7-8|NA|NA
ASSFSQTDSGYT
>TRBV6-1|NA|few
ASSPPSVGYT
>TRBV29-1|NA|NA
SVEEDRRGEQY
>TRBV20-1|TRBD2|NA
SASDERGIETQY
>TRBV7-9|NA|NA
ASSPALSGSYEQY
>TRBV11-3|NA|few
ASSNNYEQY
>TRBV6-2/TRBV6-3|TRBD1|few
ASRPWTGAYEQY
>TRBV21-1|NA|few
ASSWGLRVWPQH
>TRBV20-1|NA|once
SASSGEQY
>TRBV29-1|NA|NA
SAQGANTDTQY
>TRBV20-1|TRBD2|NA
SATRLAGPNEQF
>TRBV20-1|NA|few
SAMSGLETQY
>TRBV7-9|NA|NA
ASSLTDDGYGYT
>TRBV28|TRBD2|NA
ASRYREALAKNIQY
>TRBV7-2|TRBD2|NA
ASSFLAGGPTDTQY
>TRBV25-1|TRBD2|few
ASSDHSGNFQETQY
>TRBV29-1|NA|few
SVLAPLLGEQY
>TRBV9|NA|NA
ASSTPGLGDEQF
>TRBV9|NA|few
ASSPYSSGNTIY
>TRBV7-8|NA|NA
ASSHLETYEQY
>TRBV25-1|TRBD1|NA
ASSELETGYGYT
>TRBV6-1|TRBD1|NA
ASTLDRDNEQF
>TRBV21-1|NA|NA
ASSKEHRRGDGYT
>TRBV4-2|TRBD1|NA
ASSQALRTGDLQETQY
>TRBV7-8|NA|few
ASSLTIPQPQH
>TRBV6-5|NA|NA
ASSTGSDTQY
>TRBV7-3|NA|NA
ASSFRPGGDGYT
>TRBV20-1|NA|few
SARDPVNQPQH
>TRBV4-1|NA|few
ASSQVRGDEQY
>TRBV20-1|NA|NA
SARSVTYEQY
>TRBV27|NA|few
ASSIDSGRYEQY
>TRBV20-1|NA|NA
SARVSEDEQY
>TRBV18|TRBD2|NA
ASSPLSGGSSYNEQF